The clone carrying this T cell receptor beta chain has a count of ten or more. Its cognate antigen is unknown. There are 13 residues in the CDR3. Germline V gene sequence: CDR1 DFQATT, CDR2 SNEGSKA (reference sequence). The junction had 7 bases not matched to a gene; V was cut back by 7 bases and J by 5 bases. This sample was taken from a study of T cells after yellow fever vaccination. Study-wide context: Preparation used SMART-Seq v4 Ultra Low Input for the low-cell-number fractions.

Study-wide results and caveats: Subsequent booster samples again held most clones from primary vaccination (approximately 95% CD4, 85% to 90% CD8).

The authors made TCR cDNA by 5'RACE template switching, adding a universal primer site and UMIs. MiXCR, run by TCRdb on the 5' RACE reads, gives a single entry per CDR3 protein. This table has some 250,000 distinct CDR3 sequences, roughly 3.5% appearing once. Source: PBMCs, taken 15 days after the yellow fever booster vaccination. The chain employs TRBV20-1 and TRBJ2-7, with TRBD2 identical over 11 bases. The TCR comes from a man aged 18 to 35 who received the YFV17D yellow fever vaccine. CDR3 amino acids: CSVTSGEPNEQYF. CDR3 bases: TGCAGTGTGACTAGCGGGGAGCCTAACGAGCAGTACTTC.